What follows describes a single T cell receptor (beta chain). This entry belongs to a study of blood T cell repertoires in COVID-19. Study in general: Sites in the United States, Italy and Spain provided acute and convalescent COVID-19 samples. PBMCs, B-cell-depleted T cells, or T cells were the source of the cDNA or gDNA that made up the material.

Per the authors' pipeline: Estimated nucleated cell counts came from reference gene primer amplification. The data were produced by immunoSEQ multiplex PCR, yet TCRdb's version contains in-frame clones alone and is incomplete. D and trimming were read from the DNA, whereas the V and J calls and clone size are those reported in that table. The sample has almost 350,000 clones, roughly 90% seen once; the top ten hold approximately 1%. Germline V gives CDR1 MDHEN, CDR2 SYDVKM. The CDR3 spans 14 residues. With 11 bases clipped from V and 3 bases from J, the junction kept 10 bases outside the gene matches.

V gene TRBV28 combines with J gene TRBJ1-5; 7 bases agree with TRBD1. The receptor's source is a woman aged 30 to 39 who had been exposed to COVID-19. Source material: PBMCs or T cells enriched from blood (not recorded which). The DNA for the CDR3 is TGTGCCTCACGACCGGGACAGTCCAATCAGCCCCAGCATTTT. It encodes CASRPGQSNQPQHF.